The 31 T cell receptor beta chains reported below all come from one sample, sequenced in a study of cytomegalovirus exposure and HLA in healthy donors. 60 Vbeta and 13 Jbeta primers were used in PCR. The repertoire was sequenced with immunoSEQ multiplex PCR; TCRdb's copy has only in-frame clones and lacks some. Its clone listing holds about 91,000 clones. Sequencing input: PBMCs. The source is a woman in her 30s in good health and CMV-seronegative.

V is TRBV4-1 and J is TRBJ2-7, with a weak D call TRBD2 (5 bases). V lost 0 bases and J lost 3, with 12 bases in between. The CDR3 covers 15 residues. CDR1 MGHRA and CDR2 YSYEKL come from the germline V gene. CDR3 in amino acids: CASSQDFRGLYEQYF. The CDR3 DNA reads TGCGCCAGCAGCCAAGATTTCCGCGGGCTCTACGAGCAGTACTTC.

V gene TRBV7-9 combines with J gene TRBJ2-3; 13 positions agree with TRBD2. Trimming took 2 bases from V and 0 from J; bases not matched to a gene: 8. Germline-derived CDR1 and CDR2 are SEHNR and FQNEAQ (reference sequence). The CDR3 is 19 residues long. CDR3 DNA: TGTGCCAGCAGCTTACGGGGACTAGCGGGACCTCTCAGCACAGATACGCAGTATTTT. It specifies CASSLRGLAGPLSTDTQYF.

The chain recombines TRBV6-5 with TRBJ2-7; 7 bases line up with TRBD2. The CDR3 has 15 residues. The V segment lost 4 bases and the J segment 2 bases; nucleotides outside the gene matches: 8. Germline CDR1 is MNHEY and CDR2 is SVGAGI. Written as DNA, the CDR3 is TGTGCCAGCAGTTTTTCCAGCGGGGAGCCCTACGAGCAGTACTTC. Translating it yields CASSFSSGEPYEQYF.

V is TRBV9 and J is TRBJ2-7; D possibly corresponds to TRBD2 (5 bases). This CDR3 contains 14 residues. CDR1 and CDR2 from the germline V gene are SGDLS and YYNGEE. V was trimmed by 0 bases and J by 3 bases, leaving 10 bases between them. CDR3 in amino acids: CASSVGGLVYEQYF. Here the CDR3 DNA reads TGTGCCAGCAGCGTAGGAGGGTTGGTCTACGAGCAGTACTTC.

This chain joins TRBV7-9 and TRBJ2-5; TRBD2 matches 10 bases. Germline V gene lookup returns CDR1 SEHNR and CDR2 FQNEAQ (reference sequence). After removal of 3 bases from V and 4 bases from J, the junction contained 5 bases not matched to a gene. The CDR3 runs 15 residues. The CDR3 protein is CASSFSGGAGETQYF. Written as DNA, the CDR3 is TGTGCCAGCAGCTTCAGCGGGGGGGCCGGAGAGACCCAGTACTTC.

The rearrangement joins TRBV27 to TRBJ1-1; TRBD1 matches 10 bases. Germline V gives CDR1 MNHEY, CDR2 SMNVEV (reference sequence). V dropped 8 bases and J dropped 1; count of bases not matched to a gene: 4. The CDR3 runs 14 residues. The CDR3 here is CASGTGVWNTEAFF. The DNA of the CDR3 is TGTGCCAGCGGGACAGGGGTGTGGAACACTGAAGCTTTCTTT.

The chain combines TRBV9 with TRBJ2-5; TRBD2 aligns across 7 bases. Trimming cost V 6 bases and J 1 base; bases outside gene matches: 9. CDR3 size: 15 residues. Germline V gene lookup returns CDR1 SGDLS and CDR2 YYNGEE. Here the CDR3 DNA reads TGTGCCAGCACTCCCCTTGGGGGGGTCCAAGAGACCCAGTACTTC. Translating it yields CASTPLGGVQETQYF.

The genes are TRBV30 and TRBJ1-6, with D tentatively TRBD1 (5 bases). Trimming took off 3 bases at V and 3 bases at J, with 12 bases between the two ends. CDR3 length equals 15 residues. The germline V gene has CDR1 GTSNPN and CDR2 SVGIG (reference sequence). Here the CDR3 reads CAWRRDRNYNSPLHF. In DNA, the CDR3 is TGTGCCTGGAGGCGGGACCGCAACTATAATTCACCCCTCCACTTT.

The rearrangement uses TRBV2 and TRBJ2-1, with 12 bases aligning to TRBD2. The J segment lost 8 bases and the V segment lost 4 bases, leaving 3 bases of the junction unmatched. Per the germline V gene, CDR1 is SNHLY and CDR2 is FYNNEI. CDR3 length equals 14 residues. The chain's CDR3 is CASSVLAGGDEQFF. The CDR3 DNA is TGTGCCAGCAGTGTACTAGCGGGAGGTGATGAGCAGTTCTTC. Based on the CDR3 plus reference TRBV2 and TRBJ2-1, the full variable domain is EPEVTQTPSHQVTQMGQEVILRCVPISNHLYFYWYRQILGQKVEFLVSFYNNEISEKSEIFDDQFSVERPDGSNFTLKIRSTKLEDSAMYFCASSVLAGGDEQFFGPGTRLTVL.

The V call is TRBV11-3, the J call TRBJ2-2; no reliable D call. With 5 bases removed from V and 0 bases from J, the gap between germline ends came to 10 bases. Germline CDR1 SGHNT, CDR2 YENEEA. CDR3 length: 15 amino acids. In nucleotides, the CDR3 is TGTGCCAGCAGCCCCCACAATACGAACACCGGGGAGCTGTTTTTT. Protein: CASSPHNTNTGELFF.

The rearrangement links TRBV6-6 to TRBJ1-5; D is unclear. The V and J ends lost 2 bases and 0 bases respectively, with 11 bases between them. CDR3 size: 16 residues. Germline lookup yields CDR1 MNHNY and CDR2 SVGAGI (reference sequence). The CDR3 bases are TGTGCCAGCAGTTACGAGGGCGGAGGTAGCAATCAGCCCCAGCATTTT. Amino acids: CASSYEGGGSNQPQHF.

The chain has TRBV5-1 and TRBJ2-2; 9 bases match TRBD1. Germline trimming cut 3 bases from V and 3 bases from J; bases unmatched to any gene: 3. The CDR3 is 15 residues long. The germline CDR1 and CDR2 sequences are SGHRS and YFSETQ. The CDR3 bases are TGCGCCAGCAGCTCCGACAGGGGGGACACCGGGGAGCTGTTTTTT. It encodes CASSSDRGDTGELFF. Filled out from reference TRBV5-1 and TRBJ2-2, the complete variable domain reads KAGVTQTPRYLIKTRGQQVTLSCSPISGHRSVSWYQQTPGQGLQFLFEYFSETQRNKGNFPGRFSGRQFSNSRSEMNVSTLELGDSALYLCASSSDRGDTGELFFGEGSRLTVL.

The chain combines TRBV5-6 with TRBJ1-5, with D possibly TRBD1 on 5 matching bases. Looked up from germline, CDR1 is SGHDT and CDR2 is YYEEEE. The CDR3 sequence is 14 residues long. Trimming took off 0 bases at V and 7 bases at J, with 11 bases between the two ends. The CDR3 sequence: CASSLGDGAQPQHF. As DNA, the CDR3 is TGTGCCAGCAGCTTGGGAGATGGGGCCCAGCCCCAGCATTTT. Supplemented by reference TRBV5-6 and TRBJ1-5, the full variable domain reads DAGVTQSPTHLIKTRGQQVTLRCSPKSGHDTVSWYQQALGQGPQFIFQYYEEEERQRGNFPDRFSGHQFPNYSSELNVNALLLGDSALYLCASSLGDGAQPQHFGDGTRLSIL.

This rearrangement joins TRBV7-6 to TRBJ2-3; tentative D call: TRBD1 (5 bases). V shed 2 bases and J shed 2 bases, with 11 bases lying between them. Germline loops: CDR1 SGHVS, CDR2 FNYEAQ. There are 15 residues in the CDR3. CDR3 in amino acids: CASSLSVGATDTQYF. As DNA, the CDR3 is TGTGCCAGCAGCTTAAGTGTAGGGGCCACAGATACGCAGTATTTT.

This chain connects TRBV4-1 to TRBJ2-7, with 8 bases lining up with TRBD1. Germline CDR1 reads MGHRA; CDR2 reads YSYEKL. With 1 base clipped from V and 6 bases from J, the junction kept 5 bases outside the gene matches. This CDR3 has 14 residues. This CDR3 reads CASSQVGQGTEQYF. The CDR3 bases are TGCGCCAGCAGCCAAGTCGGACAGGGTACCGAGCAGTACTTC.

The chain employs TRBV28 and TRBJ1-5; possibly TRBD1 for D (6 bases). Trimming removed 7 bases at V and 5 bases at J, with 18 bases between. This CDR3 comprises 15 residues. CDR1 is MDHEN and CDR2 is SYDVKM in the germline V gene. CDR3 DNA: TGTGCCAGCAATTGGTTGGGGGCAGGAGATCAGCCCCAGCATTTT. This translates into CASNWLGAGDQPQHF.

The J gene is TRBJ2-3, the V gene TRBV28; weak D call: TRBD1 (6 bases). Germline V gene sequence: CDR1 MDHEN, CDR2 SYDVKM. The V gene lost 5 bases and the J gene lost 3 bases, with 12 bases spanning the gap. The CDR3 totals 14 residues. As DNA, the CDR3 is TGTGCCAGCAGTACACAGGGAGTGACAGATACGCAGTATTTT. It specifies CASSTQGVTDTQYF.

J is TRBJ2-2 and V is TRBV6-4; the D gene is possibly TRBD1 (5 bases). The germline gives CDR1 MRHNA, CDR2 SNTAGT. CDR3 length equals 13 residues. Trimming removed 3 bases from V and 3 bases from J, with 5 bases in between. The CDR3 loop is CASSEQDTGELFF. DNA of the CDR3: TGTGCCAGCAGTGAACAGGACACCGGGGAGCTGTTTTTT.

V and J are TRBV11-3 and TRBJ2-1, with D tentatively TRBD2 (6 bases). Germline-derived CDR1 and CDR2 are SGHNT and YENEEA. The CDR3 sequence is 15 residues long. The V end lost 5 bases, the J end lost 0 bases, and 11 bases lay between the germline ends. CDR3 sequence reads: CASSNRDSSYNEQFF. CDR3 bases: TGTGCCAGCAGCAACCGGGACTCCTCCTACAATGAGCAGTTCTTC.

The chain uses TRBV9 and TRBJ2-3; TRBD2 aligns across 8 bases. With V trimmed by 0 bases and J by 3 bases, 9 bases remained unmatched. The CDR3 runs to 17 residues. Germline CDR1 SGDLS, CDR2 YYNGEE. The CDR3 region has the DNA TGTGCCAGCAGCGTAGCCGGGGGGGGGATGGCTACAGATACGCAGTATTTT. Protein sequence: CASSVAGGGMATDTQYF.

V usage is TRBV28 and J usage is TRBJ2-5; 9 bases map to TRBD1. CDR1 and CDR2 (germline): MDHEN, SYDVKM. This CDR3 comprises 17 residues. With 0 bases clipped from V and 4 bases from J, the junction kept 9 bases outside the gene matches. The CDR3 region is CASSLWGGQGGRETQYF. CDR3 sequence (DNA): TGTGCCAGCAGTTTATGGGGGGGACAGGGTGGGAGAGAGACCCAGTACTTC.

The chain carries TRBV19 and TRBJ1-5, with TRBD1 matching over 7 bases. Trimming removed 5 bases from V and 6 bases from J; junction bases left unmatched: 7. CDR3 length equals 14 residues. Germline V CDR1 and CDR2: LNHDA, SQIVND (reference sequence). The CDR3 nucleotides read TGTGCCAGTAGTCCCGCAGGGGGGTCTCAGCCCCAGCATTTT. As protein: CASSPAGGSQPQHF.

Written as DNA, the CDR3 is TGTGCCAGCAAGGGGGTATGGCACGAGCAGTACTTC. It codes for CASKGVWHEQYF. This chain joins TRBV6-1 and TRBJ2-7; a possible D gene is TRBD1 (6 bases). Trimming cost V 7 bases and J 5 bases, with 12 bases left between them. The germline gives CDR1 MNHNS, CDR2 SASEGT. The CDR3 runs 12 residues.

The V call is TRBV6-1, the J call TRBJ1-2; tentatively, D is TRBD1 (6 bases). This CDR3 has 14 residues. The germline CDR1 and CDR2 sequences are MNHNS and SASEGT. Trimming took off 2 bases at V and 5 bases at J, with 12 bases between the two ends. Here the CDR3 DNA reads TGTGCCAGCAGTGAATCGTGGGGGCGGTATGGCTACACCTTC. Its protein product is CASSESWGRYGYTF.

The chain is built from TRBV6-5 and TRBJ2-7; 8 bases are shared with TRBD1. CDR1 MNHEY and CDR2 SVGAGI come from the germline V gene. This CDR3 contains 14 residues. After removal of 6 bases from V and 0 bases from J, the junction contained 4 bases not matched to a gene. The CDR3: CASRNRGSSYEQYF. In DNA, the CDR3 is TGTGCCAGCAGGAACAGGGGGAGCTCCTACGAGCAGTACTTC.

The rearrangement joins TRBV7-9 to TRBJ2-3; the match to TRBD2 covers 7 bases. Losses at the gene ends were 4 bases for V and 8 bases for J; bases not matched to a gene: 15. From germline, CDR1 is SEHNR and CDR2 FQNEAQ (reference sequence). CDR3 length equals 16 residues. CDR3 bases: TGTGCCAGCAGCTCACAGCGGGGCTCAAAAACGAGTACGCAGTATTTT. Encoded protein: CASSSQRGSKTSTQYF.

The CDR3 DNA sequence: TGTGCCAGCAGCTTAGGAGGCGACGGACTAGCGGGATTCAGAGATACGCAGTATTTT. This translates into CASSLGGDGLAGFRDTQYF. The chain combines TRBV11-2 with TRBJ2-3; 12 bases are a match to TRBD2. There are 19 residues in the CDR3. The V gene end was trimmed by 1 base and the J gene end by 5 bases; junction bases not matched to a gene: 13. Germline V gene lookup returns CDR1 SGHAT and CDR2 FQNNGV.

The chain employs TRBV7-9 and TRBJ1-1; 7 bases line up with TRBD1. With V trimmed by 5 bases and J by 5 bases, 5 bases remained unmatched. The germline CDR1 and CDR2 sequences are SEHNR and FQNEAQ (reference sequence). The CDR3 extends over 13 amino acids. CDR3 residues: CASSVQTGTEAFF. Here the CDR3 DNA reads TGTGCCAGCAGCGTACAGACAGGGACTGAAGCTTTCTTT.

The rearrangement uses TRBV23-1 and TRBJ2-7, with 9 bases matching TRBD1. TRBV23-1 belongs to the ORF category, with a function that is uncertain. The trim removed 2 bases at V and 0 bases at J, leaving 14 bases unmatched. The CDR3 sequence is 19 residues long. DNA of the CDR3: TGCGCCAGCAGTCAAGACCGTGGGACAGGGTACTCCCTCTCCTACGAGCAGTACTTC. Translating it yields CASSQDRGTGYSLSYEQYF.

The CDR3 region is CASSSGPNTEAFF. The CDR3 coding sequence is TGTGCCAGCAGTAGTGGCCCCAACACTGAAGCTTTCTTT. This chain links TRBV2 with TRBJ1-1; D call uncertain. Between the trimmed V and J ends, which lost 5 bases and 2 bases, there was a span of 9 bases. Germline V gene sequence: CDR1 SNHLY, CDR2 FYNNEI. The CDR3 sequence is 13 residues long.

V gene TRBV29-1 combines with J gene TRBJ2-3, with D possibly TRBD2 on 6 matching bases. The germline gives CDR1 SQVTM, CDR2 ANQGSEA. The CDR3 is made up of 17 amino acids. V lost 1 base to trimming and J lost 2 bases, with 19 bases between them. This CDR3 is CSVEGRESGVHTDTQYF. CDR3 DNA sequence: TGCAGCGTTGAAGGTCGGGAGTCGGGAGTACACACAGATACGCAGTATTTT.